This T cell receptor (beta chain) came from a study of primary melanoma T cells and metastatic recurrence (dated by TCRdb to 2020 to 2022). Regarding the research as a whole: A total of 200 or so primary melanomas made up the cohort, all of stage T2 to T4 and more than 1 mm thick. The study tested whether T-cell fraction and T-cell repertoire clonality in primary melanoma tumors predicted patient outcome. Progression-free survival was the clinical outcome compared against the T-cell fraction measured by TCR beta sequencing. Histopathological grading of tumor-infiltrating lymphocytes served as the comparison point for the T-cell fraction derived from sequencing. Findings and caveats that apply to the study as a whole: Compared with adding any other histopathological variable to tumor thickness, adding T-cell fraction reportedly produced a bigger improvement in progression-free survival prediction. Protection appeared to be conferred by a T-cell fraction above 20% regardless of ulceration status, mitotic rate or nodal disease. The authors framed an effective T-cell-mediated antitumor response in primary melanoma only as a suggestion, not a demonstrated mechanism. The tumor T-cell fraction reportedly predicted progression-free survival independently of thickness, ulceration, mitotic rate and age.

This clone has just a few counts. The target of this receptor is not known. Base qualities are not provided; no much larger clone lies one nucleotide away. The protocol used for the library was the immunoSEQ multiplex PCR assay. Primary melanoma tumor tissue was subjected to high-throughput sequencing of the T-cell receptor beta chain. As for how the authors treated the data: Repertoire analyses included TCRB CDR3 sharing between samples and the distribution of insertions and deletions. The predictive value of the T-cell fraction was ranked against histopathological variables by a gradient-boosted model. Imported from immuneACCESS, the table was reduced by TCRdb to in-frame sequences with V and J called. These copies leave out some clones; in studies compared against another copy, an unresolved V gene accounts for under half, and the cause of the remainder is not known. Clone size and the V and J calls come from that table; the DNA yielded D and trimming. The sample contains 95 to 150 clones, around 92% of them found a single time. The ten largest clones represent about 15% of the sample.

The patients had surgically resected primary melanoma that was considered potentially curable but at risk of metastatic recurrence. Reading the germline V gene gives CDR1 SGHNT and CDR2 YENEEA. V is reduced by 3 bases and J by 1 base, leaving a spacing of 9 bases between them. The CDR3, cysteine through phenylalanine, is 14 amino acids long. Left in the record is the CDR3 DNA by itself, 42 bases read in frame from the first base. This TCR was recovered from a human donor with melanoma. Sequenced input: melanoma tumor tissue. The chain is assembled from TRBV11-3 and TRBJ1-1; there is no confident call for the D gene. The nucleotide sequence reads as follows: TGTGCCAGCAGCTTCGTGCGAGAGAACACTGAAGCTTTCTTT. This encodes CASSFVRENTEAFF.